Sequencing of this T cell receptor beta chain was carried out in a study of T-cell memory formation after mild COVID-19. This clonotype appeared a few times. Its antigen is not known. The germline V gene has CDR1 SGHTA and CDR2 FQGNSA. CDR3 length equals 17 residues. Trimming took 5 bases from V and 1 from J; bases not matched to a gene: 8. MiXCR, run by TCRdb on the 5' RACE reads, gives a single entry per CDR3 protein. The sample includes hundreds of thousands of distinct CDR3 sequences, roughly 15% seen only once; the top ten take roughly 23%. The study, taken as a whole, reports: There was no confirmation that second-wave clones peaking on day 37 were SARS-CoV-2 specific. The pre-infection memory compartment contained some responding clones, suggesting cross-reactive memory joined. Balance between CD4 and CD8 was seen in clones contracting day 15 to 85, and a CD4+ lean was seen in later expanders. For contracting clones, CD4+ ones sat mainly in CM and EM, CD8+ in EMRA.

Specimen: PBMCs or a T cell subset sorted from them (not recorded which). The V and J genes are TRBV7-2 and TRBJ2-3; TRBD2 aligns across 11 bases. The sequence was obtained from a man in his late teens or twenties who had mild COVID-19 (a few samples of this study predate the infection). Cell type and time point are not known. As DNA, the CDR3 is TGTGCCAGCAGCCGTAGCGGGGGGGCCGGGGGCACAGATACGCAGTATTTT. It yields the protein CASSRSGGAGGTDTQYF.